Listed here is a single T cell receptor (beta chain). Its antigen remains unidentified. The V end was cut by 4 bases, the J end by 6 bases, with 7 bases between. The germline V gene encodes CDR1 LNHDA and CDR2 SQIVND (reference sequence). The CDR3 is 12 amino acids. This specimen belongs to a study of cytomegalovirus exposure and HLA in healthy donors. Points from the study as a whole: Previously analyzed data showed that most TCR beta V segments were productive at a frequency of about 90% or about 30%. Fewer than 20,000 TCR beta sequences were associated with HLA alleles at 0.05 false discovery rate in a later analysis.

The PCR employed 60 Vbeta primers together with 13 Jbeta primers. Using immunoSEQ multiplex PCR, the repertoire was profiled, and TCRdb retains in-frame clones only, with some absent. The table lists some 77,000 clones, 79% of them singletons. This clonotype was obtained from a woman in her 40s in good health and CMV-seropositive. The gene calls are TRBV19 and TRBJ1-5; D is uncertain. The sequenced material came from PBMCs. For the CDR3, the DNA is TGTGCCAGTAGTACGGGAGTTCAGCCCCAGCATTTT. It is translated as CASSTGVQPQHF.